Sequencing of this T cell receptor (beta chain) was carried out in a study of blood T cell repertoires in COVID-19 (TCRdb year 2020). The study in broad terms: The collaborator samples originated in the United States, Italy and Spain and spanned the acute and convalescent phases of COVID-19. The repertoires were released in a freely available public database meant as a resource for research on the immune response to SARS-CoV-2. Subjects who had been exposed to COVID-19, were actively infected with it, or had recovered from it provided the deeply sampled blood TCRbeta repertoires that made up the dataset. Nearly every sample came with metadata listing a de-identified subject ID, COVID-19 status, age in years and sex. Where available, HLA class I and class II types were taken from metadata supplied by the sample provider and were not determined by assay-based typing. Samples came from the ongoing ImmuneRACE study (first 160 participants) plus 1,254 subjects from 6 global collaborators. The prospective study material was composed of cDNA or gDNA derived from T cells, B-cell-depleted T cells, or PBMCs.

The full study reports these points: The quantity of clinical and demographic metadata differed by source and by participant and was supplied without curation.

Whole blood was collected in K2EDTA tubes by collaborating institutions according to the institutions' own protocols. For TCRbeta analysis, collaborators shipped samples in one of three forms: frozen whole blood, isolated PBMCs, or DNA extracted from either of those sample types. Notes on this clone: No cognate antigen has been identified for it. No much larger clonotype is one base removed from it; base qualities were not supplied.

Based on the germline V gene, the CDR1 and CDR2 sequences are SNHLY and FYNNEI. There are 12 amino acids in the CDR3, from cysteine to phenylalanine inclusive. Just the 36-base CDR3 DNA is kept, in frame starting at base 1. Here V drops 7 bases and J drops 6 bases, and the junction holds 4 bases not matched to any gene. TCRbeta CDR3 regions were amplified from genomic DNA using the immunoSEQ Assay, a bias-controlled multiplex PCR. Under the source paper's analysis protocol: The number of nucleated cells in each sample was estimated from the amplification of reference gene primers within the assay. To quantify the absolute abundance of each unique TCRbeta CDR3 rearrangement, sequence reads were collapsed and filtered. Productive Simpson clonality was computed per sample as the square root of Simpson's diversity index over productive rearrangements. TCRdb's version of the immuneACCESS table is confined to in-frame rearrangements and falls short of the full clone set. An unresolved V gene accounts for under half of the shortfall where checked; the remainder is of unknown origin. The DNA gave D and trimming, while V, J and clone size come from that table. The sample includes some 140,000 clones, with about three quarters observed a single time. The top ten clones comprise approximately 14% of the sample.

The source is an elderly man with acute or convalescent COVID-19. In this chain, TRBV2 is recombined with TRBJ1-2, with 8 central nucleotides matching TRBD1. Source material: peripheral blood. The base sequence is TGTGCCAGCAACAACAGGGGGGATGGCTACACCTTC. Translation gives CASNNRGDGYTF.